There are many counts of the clone carrying this T cell receptor (beta chain). This sample is part of a study of patients and donors after allogeneic stem cell transplantation. Using its own MiXCR run on the RT-PCR reads, TCRdb lists one record per CDR3 protein. The top ten clones hold around a third of a sample with tens of thousands of distinct CDR3 sequences, approximately 6.2% of them seen once. The V gene lost 2 bases and the J gene lost 1 base, with 21 bases spanning the gap. The CDR3 is 18 residues long. Germline values: CDR1 SEHNR, CDR2 FQNEAQ (reference sequence). The sample comprised blood, either unsorted or a sorted T cell fraction (not recorded which). V gene TRBV7-9 combines with J gene TRBJ2-7, with D perhaps matching TRBD1 (6 bases). This receptor was identified in a human donor who was either an allogeneic HSCT recipient or a stem cell or donor lymphocyte infusion donor (not recorded which). It is not recorded whose cells these are; they may come from a transplant donor. This chain's CDR3 is CASSLQTPDRLKSYEQYF. The CDR3 DNA reads TGTGCCAGCAGCTTACAAACGCCGGACAGATTAAAATCCTACGAGCAGTACTTC.